The present TCR beta chain was sequenced within a study of cytomegalovirus exposure and HLA in healthy donors. The CDR3 length is 13 residues. Trimming pared 3 bases from V and 10 bases from J, leaving 14 bases between. Germline lookup yields CDR1 SGHRS and CDR2 YFSETQ. PCR primers comprised 60 Vbeta and 13 Jbeta primers. Profiled with immunoSEQ multiplex PCR; TCRdb holds only in-frame clones, not every one. Of about 170,000 clones in the sample, approximately 78% were seen once. The TCR sequence derives from a human donor in good health. The chain carries TRBV5-1 and TRBJ2-1; D might be TRBD1 (5 bases). The sample was PBMCs. The CDR3 sequence: CASSSQGGVEQFF. In nucleotides, the CDR3 is TGCGCCAGCAGCTCCCAGGGTGGGGTCGAGCAGTTCTTC.